A single T cell receptor beta chain is shown here with its context. This entry belongs to a study of CD8 T cells in Susac syndrome. The RNA, about 0.45 to 1 ug, was put through reverse transcription using random hexamers. TCRdb re-derived calls from the immunoSEQ multiplex PCR reads in MiXCR, one entry per CDR3 protein. Here the sample spans around 45,000 distinct CDR3 sequences, over 85% being singletons. The sample consisted of CD8+ T cells from PBMCs. This sequence originates from a human donor in good health.

In DNA form, the CDR3 reads TGTGCCTGGAGTGTTGGGTACGGGACCGAGCAGTACTTC. It translates to CAWSVGYGTEQYF. The chain recombines TRBV30 with TRBJ2-7; D possibly matches TRBD1 or TRBD2 (5 bases each). CDR1 is GTSNPN, CDR2 SVGIG, per germline (reference sequence). V was clipped by 0 bases and J by 6 bases, with 12 bases between them. CDR3 size: 13 residues.